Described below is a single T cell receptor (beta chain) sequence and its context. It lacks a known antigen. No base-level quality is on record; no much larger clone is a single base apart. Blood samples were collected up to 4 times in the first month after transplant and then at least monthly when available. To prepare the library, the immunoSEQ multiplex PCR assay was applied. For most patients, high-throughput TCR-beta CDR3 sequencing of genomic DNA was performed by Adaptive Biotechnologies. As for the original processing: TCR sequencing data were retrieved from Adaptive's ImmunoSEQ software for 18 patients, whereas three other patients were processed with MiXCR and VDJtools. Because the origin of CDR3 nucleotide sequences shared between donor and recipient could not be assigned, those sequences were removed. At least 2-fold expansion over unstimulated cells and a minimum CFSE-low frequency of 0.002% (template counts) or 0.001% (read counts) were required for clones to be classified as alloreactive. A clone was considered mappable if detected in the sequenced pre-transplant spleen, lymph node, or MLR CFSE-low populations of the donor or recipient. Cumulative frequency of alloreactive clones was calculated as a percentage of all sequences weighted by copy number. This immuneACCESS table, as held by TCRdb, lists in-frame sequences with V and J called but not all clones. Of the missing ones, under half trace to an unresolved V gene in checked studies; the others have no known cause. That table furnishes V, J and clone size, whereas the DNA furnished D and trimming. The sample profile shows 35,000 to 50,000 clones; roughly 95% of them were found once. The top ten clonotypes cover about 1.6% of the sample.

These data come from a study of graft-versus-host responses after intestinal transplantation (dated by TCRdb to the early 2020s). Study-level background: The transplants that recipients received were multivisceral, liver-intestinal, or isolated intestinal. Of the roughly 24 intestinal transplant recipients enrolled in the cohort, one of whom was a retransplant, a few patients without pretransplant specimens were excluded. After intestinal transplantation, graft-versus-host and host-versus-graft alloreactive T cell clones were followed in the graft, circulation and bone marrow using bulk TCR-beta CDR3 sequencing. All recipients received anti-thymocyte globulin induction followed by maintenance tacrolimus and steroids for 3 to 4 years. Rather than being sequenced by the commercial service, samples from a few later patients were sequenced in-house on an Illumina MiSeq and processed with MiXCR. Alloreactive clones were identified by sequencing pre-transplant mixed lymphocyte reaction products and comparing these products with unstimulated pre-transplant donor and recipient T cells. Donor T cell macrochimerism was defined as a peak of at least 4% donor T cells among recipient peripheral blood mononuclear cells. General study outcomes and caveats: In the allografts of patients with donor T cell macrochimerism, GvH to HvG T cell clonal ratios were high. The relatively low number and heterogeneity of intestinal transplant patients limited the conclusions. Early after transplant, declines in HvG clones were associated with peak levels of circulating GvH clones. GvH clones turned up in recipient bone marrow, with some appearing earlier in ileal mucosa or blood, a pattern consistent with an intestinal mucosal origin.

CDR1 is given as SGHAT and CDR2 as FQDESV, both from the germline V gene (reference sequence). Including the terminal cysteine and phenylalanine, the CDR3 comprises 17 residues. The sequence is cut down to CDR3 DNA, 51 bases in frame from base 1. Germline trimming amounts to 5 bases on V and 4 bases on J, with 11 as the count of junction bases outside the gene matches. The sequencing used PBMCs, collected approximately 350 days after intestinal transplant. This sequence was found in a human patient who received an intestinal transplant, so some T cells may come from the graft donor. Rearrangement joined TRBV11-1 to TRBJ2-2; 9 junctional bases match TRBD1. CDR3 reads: CASSPPAGTGFTGELFF. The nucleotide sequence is TGTGCCAGCAGCCCACCGGCCGGGACAGGGTTCACCGGGGAGCTGTTTTTT. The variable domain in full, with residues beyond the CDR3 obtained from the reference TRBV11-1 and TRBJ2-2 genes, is EAEVAQSPRYKITEKSQAVAFWCDPISGHATLYWYRQILGQGPELLVQFQDESVVDDSQLPKDRFSAERLKGVDSTLKIQPAELGDSAMYLCASSPPAGTGFTGELFFGEGSRLTVL.